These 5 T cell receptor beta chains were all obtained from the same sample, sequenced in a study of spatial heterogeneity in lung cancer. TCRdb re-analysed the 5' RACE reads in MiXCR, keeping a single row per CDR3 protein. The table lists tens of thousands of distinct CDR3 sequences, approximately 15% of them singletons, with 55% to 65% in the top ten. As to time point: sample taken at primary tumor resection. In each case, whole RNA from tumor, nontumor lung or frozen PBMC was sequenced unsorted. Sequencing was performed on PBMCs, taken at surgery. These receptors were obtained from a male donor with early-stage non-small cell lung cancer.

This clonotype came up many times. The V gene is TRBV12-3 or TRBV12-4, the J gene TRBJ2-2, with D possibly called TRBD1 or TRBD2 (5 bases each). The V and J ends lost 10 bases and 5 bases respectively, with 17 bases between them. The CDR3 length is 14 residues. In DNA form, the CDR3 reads TGTGCCACTCGGGACGAGGGCCGGACCGGGGAGCTGTTTTTT. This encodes CATRDEGRTGELFF.

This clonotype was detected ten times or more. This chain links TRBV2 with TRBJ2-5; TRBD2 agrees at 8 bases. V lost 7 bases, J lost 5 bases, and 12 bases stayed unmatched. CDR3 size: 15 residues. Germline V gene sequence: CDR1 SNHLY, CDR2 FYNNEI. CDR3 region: CASIWRLARAETQYF. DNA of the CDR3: TGTGCCAGCATTTGGCGACTAGCGCGGGCGGAGACCCAGTACTTC. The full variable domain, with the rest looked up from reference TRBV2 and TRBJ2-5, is EPEVTQTPSHQVTQMGQEVILRCVPISNHLYFYWYRQILGQKVEFLVSFYNNEISEKSEIFDDQFSVERPDGSNFTLKIRSTKLEDSAMYFCASIWRLARAETQYFGPGTRLLVL.

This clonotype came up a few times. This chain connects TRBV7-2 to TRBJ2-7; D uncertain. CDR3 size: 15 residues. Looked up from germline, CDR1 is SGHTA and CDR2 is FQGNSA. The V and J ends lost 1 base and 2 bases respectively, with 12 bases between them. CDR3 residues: CASSLDSYATYEQYF. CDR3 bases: TGTGCCAGCAGCTTAGACAGCTATGCAACCTACGAGCAGTACTTC.

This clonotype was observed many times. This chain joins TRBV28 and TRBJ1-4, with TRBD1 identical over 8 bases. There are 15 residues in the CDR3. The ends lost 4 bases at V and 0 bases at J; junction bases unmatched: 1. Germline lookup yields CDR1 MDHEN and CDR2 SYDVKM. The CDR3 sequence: CASSSQGATNEKLFF. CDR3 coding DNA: TGTGCCAGCAGTTCACAGGGGGCAACTAATGAAAAACTGTTTTTT.

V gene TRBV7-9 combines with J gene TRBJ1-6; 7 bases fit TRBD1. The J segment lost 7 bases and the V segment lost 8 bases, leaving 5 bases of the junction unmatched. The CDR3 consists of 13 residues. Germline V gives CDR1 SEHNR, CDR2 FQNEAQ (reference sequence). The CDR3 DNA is TGTGCCAGCCGGGACAGTGGCAATTCACCCCTCCACTTT. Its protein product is CASRDSGNSPLHF.